The T cell receptor (beta chain) under discussion was sequenced for a study of post-analysis software for immune sequencing data. Study-wide results and caveats: A significant reduction in normalized Chao1 diversity was observed in multiple sclerosis patients versus controls. By F measure, strong co-clustering occurred among samples prepared in the same batch. Several TRBV segments were more frequent in patients than controls; TRBV5-6, TRBV5-1 and TRBV20-1 belonged to this group.

On this clonotype: The antigen is unknown.

Unique molecular identifiers tagged the TCR beta cDNA libraries. It was from roughly 1 to 10 million T cells that approximately 500,000 cDNA molecules came. Each CDR3 protein gets one entry after TCRdb re-called the PCR reads with MiXCR. The sample has about 820,000 distinct CDR3 sequences; around 50% are singletons. V shed 6 bases and J shed 2 bases, with 11 bases lying between them. The CDR3 extends over 14 amino acids. Per the germline V gene, CDR1 is MGHRA and CDR2 is YSYEKL. The sequencing input was blood. The sequence was obtained from a girl under 18 with multiple sclerosis. The chain uses TRBV4-1 and TRBJ2-1; the D gene is possibly TRBD1 (6 bases). Here the CDR3 reads CASRDSRTYNEQFF. Written as DNA, the CDR3 is TGCGCCAGCAGGGACAGTCGGACCTACAATGAGCAGTTCTTC.